This T cell receptor (beta chain) was recovered during a study of read filtering for tumor transcriptome and immune sequencing. Study information: Per sample, TCR-region reads ranged about 4 to 11 million by IR-seq, roughly 85 to 1,300 by RNA-seq.

Study-wide results and caveats: Dropping single-read clonotypes raised IR-seq and RNA-seq shared-clonotype correlation.

The library was built from roughly 400 ng RNA with molecular barcoded adaptors for alpha/delta and beta/gamma chains. TCRdb itself ran the reads through MiXCR, one entry per CDR3 protein. In the table there are about 25,000 distinct CDR3 sequences, approximately 23% of which are singletons. As for this clonotype: Antigen unknown.

Input material: a population of CD138-negative cells sorted from bone marrow. The receptor's source is a donor over 35 with multiple myeloma.

CDR3 loop: CASSERAGGSGNTIYF. In DNA form, the CDR3 reads TGTGCCAGCAGTGAAAGGGCCGGGGGCTCTGGAAACACCATATATTTT. The chain is built from TRBV2 and TRBJ1-3; possible D gene TRBD1, 5 bases. V lost 2 bases to trimming and J lost 0 bases, with 11 bases between them. CDR3 length equals 16 residues. From germline, CDR1 is SNHLY and CDR2 FYNNEI.